This T cell receptor (beta chain) was recorded in a study of identical twins. TCRdb reanalysed the 5' RACE reads using MiXCR and keeps one entry per CDR3 protein. The sample comprises about 520,000 distinct CDR3 sequences, less than 25% of which are singletons, and roughly 0.9% rests with the top ten. Per the germline V gene, CDR1 is LGHNA and CDR2 is YSLEER. The CDR3 spans 15 residues. Between the trimmed V and J ends, which lost 6 bases and 3 bases, there was a span of 16 bases. These data also formed part of another study, on T cells expressing NK-cell markers.

The source of this sequence is a woman under 30 in good health. This chain links TRBV4-3 with TRBJ2-3; D is undetermined. Sequenced material: CD4+ T cells sorted from blood. The CDR3 region has the DNA TGCGCCAGCAGTAGGTCGGGCGGTACAACAGATACGCAGTATTTT. This codes for CASSRSGGTTDTQYF.